This T cell receptor (beta chain) was sequenced during a study of blood T cell repertoires in COVID-19 (dated by TCRdb to the early 2020s). For the study in its entirety: The collaborator samples originated in the United States, Italy and Spain and spanned the acute and convalescent phases of COVID-19. Where available, HLA class I and class II types were taken from metadata supplied by the sample provider and were not determined by assay-based typing. The dataset comprised deeply sampled blood TCRbeta repertoires from subjects exposed to, actively infected with, or recovered from COVID-19. The repertoires were released in a freely available public database meant as a resource for research on the immune response to SARS-CoV-2. The prospective study material was composed of cDNA or gDNA derived from T cells, B-cell-depleted T cells, or PBMCs. The sample metadata nearly always contained a de-identified subject ID, COVID-19 status, age in years and sex. Samples were obtained from the ongoing ImmuneRACE study (first 160 participants) and from about 1,300 subjects provided by 6 global collaborators. Study-level results and caveats: How much clinical and demographic metadata was included differed by source and by participant, and the metadata was provided uncurated.

Each collaborating institution followed its own protocols to collect whole blood in K2EDTA tubes. For TCRbeta analysis, collaborator samples were shipped as frozen whole blood, as isolated PBMCs, or as DNA extracted from either sample type. Measured from the cysteine to the phenylalanine, the CDR3 is 15 residues long. Just the 45-base CDR3 DNA is kept, in frame starting at base 1. After removal of 7 bases from V and 0 bases from J, the junction retains 9 bases not matched to a gene. CDR1 SGHRS and CDR2 YFSETQ are derived from the germline V gene. Regarding this clone: No antigen is known for it. No base-level quality is on record; no much larger clone is a single base apart.

The immunoSEQ Assay, a bias-controlled multiplex PCR, was used to amplify TCRbeta CDR3 regions from genomic DNA. The published analysis was carried out like this. Within the assay, amplification of reference gene primers was used to estimate how many nucleated cells each sample contained. Sequence reads were collapsed and filtered to measure the absolute abundance of every unique TCRbeta CDR3 rearrangement. For each sample, productive Simpson clonality was calculated as the square root of Simpson's diversity index over productive rearrangements. Entries here come from immuneACCESS through TCRdb and include only in-frame sequences with V and J called. Some clones fail to appear in such tables; in the studies checked, an unresolved V gene covers under half of the shortfall, and the cause of the remainder is unknown. V and J calls and clone size are copied from that table; D and trimming were computed from the DNA. The sample table lists about 110,000 clones, 80% to 85% of them with a count of one. The ten largest clones take up 0.7% to 0.85% of the sample.

This TCR was recovered from a woman in her seventies with acute or convalescent COVID-19. Specimen: peripheral blood. The rearrangement joined TRBV5-1 to TRBJ1-1, with TRBD1 matching 7 junction bases. The CDR3 reads CASFQPGQMNTEAFF. The DNA reads as follows: TGCGCCAGCTTCCAACCGGGACAGATGAACACTGAAGCTTTCTTT.